These 23 T cell receptor beta chains were all obtained from the same sample, sequenced in a study of cytomegalovirus exposure and HLA in healthy donors. This PCR relied on a set of 60 Vbeta primers and 13 Jbeta primers. Method: immunoSEQ multiplex PCR; TCRdb's copy keeps in-frame clones and lacks some. The sample comprises about 75,000 clones, 65% to 90% of which are singletons, and 15% to 20% rests with the top ten. The material sequenced was PBMCs. The receptors come from a man aged 65-85 years in good health and CMV-seropositive.

The rearrangement links TRBV29-1 to TRBJ1-2, with 9 bases lining up with TRBD1. The V and J ends lost 0 bases and 4 bases, in that order; junction bases with no gene match: 15. This CDR3 has 18 residues. CDR1 is SQVTM, CDR2 ANQGSEA, per germline. The CDR3 sequence: CSVEDRLGQGGSGYGYTF. CDR3 nucleotides: TGCAGCGTTGAAGATCGATTGGGACAGGGCGGATCGGGCTATGGCTACACCTTC.

The DNA for the CDR3 is TGTGCCAGCAGTGACGGGACAGGGGACTACGAGCAGTACTTC. As protein: CASSDGTGDYEQYF. The rearrangement links TRBV2 to TRBJ2-7, with 10 bases aligning to TRBD1. The CDR3 totals 14 residues. V trimming: 3 bases; J trimming: 3 bases; junction bases outside the gene matches: 2. Germline V CDR1 and CDR2: SNHLY, FYNNEI.

In this sample, this clone turned up a few times. The V call is TRBV7-9, the J call TRBJ2-5, with 9 nucleotides matching TRBD2. Germline loops: CDR1 SEHNR, CDR2 FQNEAQ (reference sequence). The CDR3 covers 16 residues. Losses at the gene ends were 1 base for V and 3 bases for J; bases not matched to a gene: 6. The CDR3 loop reads CASSLGASGVKETQYF. CDR3 sequence (DNA): TGTGCCAGCAGCTTAGGGGCTAGCGGGGTAAAAGAGACCCAGTACTTC. The full variable domain, its missing parts supplied by reference TRBV7-9 and TRBJ2-5, is DTGVSQNPRHKITKRGQNVTFRCDPISEHNRLYWYRQTLGQGPEFLTYFQNEAQLEKSRLLSDRFSAERPKGSFSTLEIQRTEQGDSAMYLCASSLGASGVKETQYFGPGTRLLVL.

V is TRBV9 and J is TRBJ2-5, with 8 bases identical to TRBD2. The germline V gene encodes CDR1 SGDLS and CDR2 YYNGEE. CDR3 length: 15 amino acids. Unmatched junction bases numbered 5, after V lost 0 bases and J lost 4 bases. The CDR3 coding sequence is TGTGCCAGCAGCGTAGCGGGAGGGCTTTTAGAGACCCAGTACTTC. It encodes CASSVAGGLLETQYF.

The chain combines TRBV29-1 with TRBJ1-2; possibly TRBD1 for D (5 bases). Per germline, CDR1 SQVTM and CDR2 ANQGSEA. There are 12 residues in the CDR3. V dropped 3 bases and J dropped 3 bases, with 8 bases sitting between them. The DNA for the CDR3 is TGCAGCGTTGACAGGGTGTACTATGGCTACACCTTC. It translates to CSVDRVYYGYTF.

The chain joins TRBV5-8 to TRBJ1-4; TRBD1 might be the D (6 bases). V dropped 4 bases and J dropped 7 bases, with 14 bases sitting between them. The CDR3 has 14 residues. Germline V lookup: CDR1 SGHTS, CDR2 YDEGEE. CDR3 bases: TGTGCCAGCAGCGGGGGACACGCCAGTGAAAAACTGTTTTTT. Residues: CASSGGHASEKLFF.

Of note for this clone: This is likely a read error, given that the CDR3 carries no conserved phenylalanine or tryptophan at its end. The limits of the CDR3 on the DNA are not certain, so only TCRdb's listed CDR3 is given. The chain uses TRBV5-3 and TRBJ1-4; the table's D call of TRBD1 was not tested on the DNA. TRBV5-3 is an ORF for which the function is uncertain. The CDR3 is 10 amino acids in total, end residues counted. The CDR3 loop is CARSPDRVSI.

The sample holds one count of this clone. The chain uses TRBV30 and TRBJ1-1; tentatively, D is TRBD1 (5 bases). The CDR3 is 12 residues long. Trimming shortened V by 3 bases and J by 11 bases, and 16 bases separated the two germline ends. Per germline, CDR1 GTSNPN and CDR2 SVGIG (reference sequence). CDR3 protein: CAWSLQASEAFF. CDR3 in DNA: TGTGCCTGGAGCTTACAGGCCTCGGAGGCTTTCTTT.

The chain is built from TRBV13 and TRBJ2-7; weak D call: TRBD2 (5 bases). Trimming removed 4 bases at V and 0 bases at J, with 10 bases between. Germline loops: CDR1 PRHDT, CDR2 FYEKMQ (reference sequence). The CDR3 runs to 14 residues. CDR3 sequence (DNA): TGTGCCAGCAGCTCTACTAGGGACTCCTACGAGCAGTACTTC. Residues: CASSSTRDSYEQYF.

Written as DNA, the CDR3 is TGTGCCAGCAGCTCAGGCTCTGCCGCCTACGAGCAGTACTTC. It translates to CASSSGSAAYEQYF. This chain links TRBV9 with TRBJ2-7, with no clear D. This CDR3 is 14 amino acids long. V dropped 4 bases and J dropped 2 bases, with 13 bases sitting between them. Germline values: CDR1 SGDLS, CDR2 YYNGEE.

The rearrangement uses TRBV9 and TRBJ1-2; D ambiguous. The CDR3 has 12 residues. The germline V gene has CDR1 SGDLS and CDR2 YYNGEE. V was shortened by 0 bases and J by 8 bases, with 8 bases between the two germline ends. CDR3 residues: CASSVDIGGYTF. DNA for the CDR3: TGTGCCAGCAGCGTAGACATCGGGGGCTACACCTTC.

This rearrangement joins TRBV5-6 to TRBJ2-5; a weak D match, TRBD2 (6 bases). Trimming cost V 4 bases and J 3 bases, with 19 bases left between them. From germline, CDR1 is SGHDT and CDR2 YYEEEE. This CDR3 has 16 amino acids. CDR3 bases: TGTGCCAGCAGCCCCGCGGGGATCAGGGAAGAAGAGACCCAGTACTTC. Translated, it gives CASSPAGIREEETQYF.

The chain carries TRBV4-3 and TRBJ1-4; 7 bases align to TRBD1. V shed 2 bases, J shed 3 bases, and the junction held 3 bases outside the gene matches. This CDR3 region has 15 residues. In germline, CDR1 is LGHNA, CDR2 YSLEER. The CDR3 is CASSQPGTANEKLFF. In DNA, the CDR3 is TGCGCCAGCAGCCAACCCGGGACAGCTAATGAAAAACTGTTTTTT.

This clone appeared a single time. J is TRBJ2-7 and V is TRBV7-9; 9 bases align to TRBD1. Germline-derived CDR1 and CDR2 are SEHNR and FQNEAQ (reference sequence). With V trimmed by 5 bases and J by 3 bases, 8 bases remained unmatched. This CDR3 is 15 amino acids long. CDR3 in DNA: TGTGCCAGCAGCCAGACCGGGACAGGGAACTACGAGCAGTACTTC. Residues: CASSQTGTGNYEQYF. Supplemented by reference TRBV7-9 and TRBJ2-7, the full variable domain reads DTGVSQNPRHKITKRGQNVTFRCDPISEHNRLYWYRQTLGQGPEFLTYFQNEAQLEKSRLLSDRFSAERPKGSFSTLEIQRTEQGDSAMYLCASSQTGTGNYEQYFGPGTRLTVT.

The chain carries TRBV9 and TRBJ2-2, with 7 bases fitting TRBD2. The CDR3 totals 17 residues. V was clipped by 0 bases and J by 4 bases; unmatched bases: 9. Per the germline V gene, CDR1 is SGDLS and CDR2 is YYNGEE. The CDR3 protein is CASSVGGQGGATGELFF. For the CDR3, the DNA is TGTGCCAGCAGCGTAGGTGGTCAGGGAGGGGCCACCGGGGAGCTGTTTTTT.

This clone was found many times. V usage is TRBV9 and J usage is TRBJ1-1; weak D call: TRBD1 (5 bases). The V end lost 4 bases, the J end lost 1 base, and 8 bases lay between the germline ends. The germline CDR1 and CDR2 sequences are SGDLS and YYNGEE. This CDR3 is 13 amino acids long. The CDR3 DNA follows: TGTGCCAGCAGCTTCACAGGGAACACTGAAGCTTTCTTT. Translation: CASSFTGNTEAFF.

The chain employs TRBV2 and TRBJ2-7; 7 nucleotides match TRBD1. Germline CDR1 SNHLY, CDR2 FYNNEI. V trimming: 7 bases; J trimming: 10 bases; junction bases outside the gene matches: 10. The CDR3 loop spans 12 amino acids. The CDR3 DNA is TGTGCCAGCACCTATGGACAGGCGAGACAGTACTTC. Translation: CASTYGQARQYF.

The chain employs TRBV10-3 and TRBJ2-6, with D possibly matching TRBD1 (6 bases). The CDR3 totals 15 residues. V shed 5 bases and J shed 2 bases, with 10 bases lying between them. The germline V gene has CDR1 ENHRY and CDR2 SYGVKD. The DNA of the CDR3 is TGTGCCATCAGTAAACAGGGTACTGGGGCCAACGTCCTGACTTTC. It encodes CAISKQGTGANVLTF.

The rearrangement links TRBV10-1 to TRBJ2-5; 12 nucleotides line up with TRBD1. V shed 3 bases, J shed 5 bases, and the junction held 7 bases outside the gene matches. Germline CDR1 reads WNHNN; CDR2 reads SYGVQD (reference sequence). CDR3 length: 16 amino acids. CDR3 amino acids: CASSEGTGGRRETQYF. The CDR3 DNA follows: TGCGCCAGCAGTGAAGGGACAGGGGGCCGACGGGAGACCCAGTACTTC.

The chain employs TRBV6-5 and TRBJ2-5, with D possibly being TRBD1 (6 bases). V was clipped by 4 bases and J by 2 bases, with 8 bases between them. Germline V gives CDR1 MNHEY, CDR2 SVGAGI. This CDR3 is built from 13 residues. This CDR3 reads CASSFGQQETQYF. CDR3 nucleotides: TGTGCCAGCAGTTTCGGACAGCAAGAGACCCAGTACTTC.

This chain links TRBV9 with TRBJ2-3, with D unclear. The germline V gene encodes CDR1 SGDLS and CDR2 YYNGEE. There are 13 residues in the CDR3. The V end lost 3 bases, the J end lost 2 bases, and 7 bases lay between the germline ends. This CDR3 is CASSEPYTDTQYF. The CDR3 DNA follows: TGTGCCAGCAGCGAGCCCTACACAGATACGCAGTATTTT.

Remarks on this clone: At one end, the junction sequence differs from germline, possibly due to a read error. The V and J genes are TRBV5-5 and TRBJ1-2, with 10 nucleotides matching TRBD1. This CDR3 region has 16 residues. Germline CDR1 and CDR2: SGHKS and YYEKEE (reference sequence). The CDR3 region has the DNA TGCGCCAGCAGCCAATTCACCGGGACAGGGGCTTATGGCTACACCTTC. Translation gives CASSQFTGTGAYGYTF.

V usage is TRBV28 and J usage is TRBJ1-5; TRBD1 matches at 10 bases. The CDR3 covers 14 residues. Germline assignment: CDR1 MDHEN and CDR2 SYDVKM. With V trimmed by 5 bases and J by 4 bases, 2 bases remained unmatched. The CDR3 region is CASSTGQGNQPQHF. In DNA, the CDR3 is TGTGCCAGCAGTACGGGACAGGGGAATCAGCCCCAGCATTTT.